The next 8 T cell receptor beta chains were all read from a single sample in a study of T cells after yellow fever vaccination. In TCRdb, the 5' RACE reads were re-called with MiXCR into one record per CDR3 protein. The table lists approximately 350,000 distinct CDR3 sequences, more than 9% of them singletons, with roughly a sixth in the top ten. The sample here was PBMCs, taken on the day of the first yellow fever vaccination. Receptors originate from a man between 18 and 35 years old who received the YFV17D yellow fever vaccine.

Only a few counts were recorded for this clonotype. The chain has TRBV5-5 and TRBJ2-7; D gene uncertain. This CDR3 spans 14 amino acids. CDR1 and CDR2 from the germline V gene are SGHKS and YYEKEE (reference sequence). The V and J ends lost 2 bases and 0 bases respectively, with 9 bases between them. As DNA, the CDR3 is TGTGCCAGCAGCTTACGGGCAAGCTCCTACGAGCAGTACGTC. This sequence encodes CASSLRASSYEQYV.

This clonotype was counted between two and nine times. The V and J genes are TRBV7-3 and TRBJ2-3, with 11 bases aligning to TRBD2. The junction had 4 bases not matched to a gene; V was cut back by 1 base and J by 10 bases. CDR3 length: 14 residues. The germline CDR1 and CDR2 sequences are SGHTA and FQGTGA. CDR3 in DNA: TGTGCCAGCAGCTTAAGTCTAGCGGGGGGAGCGCAGTATTTT. It translates to CASSLSLAGGAQYF. Full variable domain (rest looked up from reference TRBV7-3 and TRBJ2-3): GAGVSQTPSNKVTEKGKYVELRCDPISGHTALYWYRQSLGQGPEFLIYFQGTGAADDSGLPNDRFFAVRPEGSVSTLKIQRTERGDSAVYLCASSLSLAGGAQYFGPGTRLTVL.

This clonotype has a count of ten or more. The chain has TRBV12-3 or TRBV12-4 and TRBJ1-6; TRBD1 matches at 8 bases. Germline trimming cut 3 bases from V and 9 bases from J; bases unmatched to any gene: 4. The CDR3 sequence is 14 residues long. The CDR3 nucleotides are TGTGCCAGCAGTTTGGACAGGGAGGCTTCACCCCTCCACTTT. Protein product: CASSLDREASPLHF.

CDR3 DNA sequence: TGTGCCAGCAGTGTTGCAACAGGGGGCGATGGGGCCAACGTCCTGACTTTC. Amino acid sequence: CASSVATGGDGANVLTF. V is TRBV2 and J is TRBJ2-6, with TRBD1 identical over 9 bases. CDR1 is SNHLY, CDR2 FYNNEI, per germline. CDR3 size: 17 residues. The V and J ends lost 4 bases and 3 bases, in that order; junction bases with no gene match: 7.

The J gene is TRBJ1-5, the V gene TRBV20-1; no firm D call. V was trimmed by 0 bases and J by 9 bases, leaving 15 bases between them. Germline V gene data show CDR1 as DFQATT and CDR2 as SNEGSKA (reference sequence). The CDR3 has 14 amino acids. CDR3 sequence (DNA): TGCAGTGCTAGAGACCCAGGAGATTCAGGGCCCCAGCATTTT. Protein sequence: CSARDPGDSGPQHF.

This clonotype was counted between two and nine times. The chain carries TRBV7-2 and TRBJ2-3; TRBD2 matches at 7 bases. Germline-derived CDR1 and CDR2 are SGHTA and FQGNSA. V was pared by 2 bases and J by 0 bases, with 2 bases of the junction left unmatched. The CDR3 length is 15 residues. The CDR3 coding sequence is TGTGCCAGCAGCTTACACGGGGGGAGCACAGATACGCAGTATTTT. This gives the protein CASSLHGGSTDTQYF.

This clonotype has a handful of counts. V is TRBV4-2 and J is TRBJ2-3; 8 bases map to TRBD2. The V and J ends lost 1 base and 6 bases, in that order; junction bases with no gene match: 12. Looked up from germline, CDR1 is LGHNA and CDR2 is YNFKEQ. CDR3 length: 17 residues. The CDR3 loop reads CASSQAPLAGSGDTQYF. The CDR3 bases are TGTGCCAGCAGCCAAGCCCCCTTAGCGGGGTCAGGTGATACGCAGTATTTT.

The V and J genes are TRBV28 and TRBJ1-1, with D unresolved. CDR3 size: 13 residues. Germline-derived CDR1 and CDR2 are MDHEN and SYDVKM. V was cut by 2 bases and J by 6 bases, with 10 bases left in between. DNA for the CDR3: TGTGCCAGCAGTTTAGGTGTTGTGGCTGAAGCTTTCTTT. Translating gives CASSLGVVAEAFF.